What follows describes a single T cell receptor (beta chain). The record originates from a study of control samples from healthy donors and cancer patients. Trimming left V 5 bases short and J 6 bases short, with 19 bases between. Germline V gene lookup returns CDR1 SNHLY and CDR2 FYNNEI. This CDR3 contains 15 residues. Generated by immunoSEQ multiplex PCR, the TCRdb table keeps only in-frame clones and is missing some. This table holds 85,000 to 100,000 clones, approximately 95% found once. This sequence originates from a man aged 18 to 35 in good health. Material: blood. V gene TRBV2 combines with J gene TRBJ1-1; the D gene is possibly TRBD1 (6 bases). As DNA, the CDR3 is TGTGCCAGCAGTCCTTTAGGGGGGGAAACTCCTGAAGCTTTCTTT. Protein: CASSPLGGETPEAFF.